This T cell receptor (beta chain) was observed in a study of technical replicates of blood from a few donors. The V end lost 0 bases, the J end lost 2 bases, and 5 bases lay between the germline ends. CDR3 length equals 14 residues. Germline V CDR1 and CDR2: SGHTA, FQGNSA. TCRdb's table, derived via immunoSEQ multiplex PCR, lists solely in-frame clones and lacks some. Altogether more than 80,000 clones are present, around 96% being singletons, with the ten largest covering just over 0.3%. The chain links TRBV7-2 to TRBJ1-5, with D hard to call. This sequence originates from a human donor in good health. Sequencing was carried out using T cells isolated from PBMCs. CDR3 bases: TGTGCCAGCAGCTTAGCCCGAGGCAATCAGCCCCAGCATTTT. Protein sequence: CASSLARGNQPQHF.